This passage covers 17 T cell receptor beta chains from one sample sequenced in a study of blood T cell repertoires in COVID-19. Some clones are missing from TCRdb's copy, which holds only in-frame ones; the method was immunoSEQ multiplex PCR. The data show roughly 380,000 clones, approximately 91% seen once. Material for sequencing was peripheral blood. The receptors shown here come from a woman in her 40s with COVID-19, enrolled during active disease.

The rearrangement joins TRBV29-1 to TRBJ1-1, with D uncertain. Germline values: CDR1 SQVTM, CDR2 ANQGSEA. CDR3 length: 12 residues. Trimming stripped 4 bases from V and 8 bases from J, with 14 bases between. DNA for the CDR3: TGCAGCGTTGTGGGCGGGTTGTTCGAAGCTTTCTTT. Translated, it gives CSVVGGLFEAFF.

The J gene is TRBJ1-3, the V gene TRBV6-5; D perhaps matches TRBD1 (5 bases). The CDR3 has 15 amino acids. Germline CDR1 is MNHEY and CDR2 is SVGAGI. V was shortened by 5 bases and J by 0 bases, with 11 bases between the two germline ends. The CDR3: CASSRQFSSGNTIYF. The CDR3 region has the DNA TGTGCCAGCAGTCGACAGTTTTCCTCTGGAAACACCATATATTTT.

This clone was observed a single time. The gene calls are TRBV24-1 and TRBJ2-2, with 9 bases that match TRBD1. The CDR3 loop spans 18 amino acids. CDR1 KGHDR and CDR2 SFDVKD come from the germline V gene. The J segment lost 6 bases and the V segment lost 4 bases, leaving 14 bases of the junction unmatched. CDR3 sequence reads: CATSDTSTGQGSSGELFF. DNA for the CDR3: TGTGCCACCAGTGACACATCTACGGGACAGGGCTCCTCCGGGGAGCTGTTTTTT.

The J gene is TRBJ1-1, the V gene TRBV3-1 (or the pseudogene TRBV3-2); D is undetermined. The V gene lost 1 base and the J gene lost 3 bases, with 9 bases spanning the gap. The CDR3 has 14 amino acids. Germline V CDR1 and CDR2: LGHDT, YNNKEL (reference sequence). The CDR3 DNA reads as TGTGCCAGCAGCCAAGCGGGGTTGGACACTGAAGCTTTCTTT. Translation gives CASSQAGLDTEAFF.

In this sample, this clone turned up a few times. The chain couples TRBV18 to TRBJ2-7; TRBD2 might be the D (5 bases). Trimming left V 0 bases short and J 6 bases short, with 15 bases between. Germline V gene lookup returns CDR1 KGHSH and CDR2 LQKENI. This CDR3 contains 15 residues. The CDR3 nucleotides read TGTGCCAGCTCACCACCAGCCGGGGATGCTCTCGAGCAGTACTTC. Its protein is CASSPPAGDALEQYF. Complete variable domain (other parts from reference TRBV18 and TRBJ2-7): NAGVMQNPRHLVRRRGQEARLRCSPMKGHSHVYWYRQLPEEGLKFMVYLQKENIIDESGMPKERFSAEFPKEGPSILRIQQVVRGDSAAYFCASSPPAGDALEQYFGPGTRLTVT.

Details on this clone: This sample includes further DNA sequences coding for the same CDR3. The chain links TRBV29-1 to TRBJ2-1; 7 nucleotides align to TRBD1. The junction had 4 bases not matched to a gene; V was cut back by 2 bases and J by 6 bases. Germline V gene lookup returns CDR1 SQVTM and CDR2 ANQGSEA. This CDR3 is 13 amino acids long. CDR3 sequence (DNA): TGCAGCGTTGAAAGGTCAGGGGGCAATGAGCAGTTCTTC. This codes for CSVERSGGNEQFF.

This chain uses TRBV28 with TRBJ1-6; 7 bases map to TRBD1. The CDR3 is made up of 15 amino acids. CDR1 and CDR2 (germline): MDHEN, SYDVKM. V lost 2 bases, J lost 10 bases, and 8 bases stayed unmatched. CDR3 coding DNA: TGTGCCAGCAGTTTAGCTACAGGGGTGGGCTCACCCCTCCACTTT. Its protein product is CASSLATGVGSPLHF.

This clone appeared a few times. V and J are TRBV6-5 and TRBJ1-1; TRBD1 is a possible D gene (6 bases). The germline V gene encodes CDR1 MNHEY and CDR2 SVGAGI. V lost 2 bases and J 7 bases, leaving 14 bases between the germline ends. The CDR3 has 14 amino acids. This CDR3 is CASSYGDLRGEAFF. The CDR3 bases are TGTGCCAGCAGTTACGGGGACCTCAGGGGTGAAGCTTTCTTT.

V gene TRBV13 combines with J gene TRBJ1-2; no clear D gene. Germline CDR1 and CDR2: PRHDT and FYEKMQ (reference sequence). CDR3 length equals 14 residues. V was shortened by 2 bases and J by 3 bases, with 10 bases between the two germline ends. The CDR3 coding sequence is TGTGCCAGCAGCTTACGTCGGGGATACTATGGCTACACCTTC. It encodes CASSLRRGYYGYTF.

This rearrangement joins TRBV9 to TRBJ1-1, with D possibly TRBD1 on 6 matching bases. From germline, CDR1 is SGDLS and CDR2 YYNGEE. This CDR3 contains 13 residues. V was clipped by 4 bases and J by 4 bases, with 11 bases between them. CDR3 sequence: CASSLSRGTEAFF. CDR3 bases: TGTGCCAGCAGCCTTAGCAGGGGCACTGAAGCTTTCTTT.

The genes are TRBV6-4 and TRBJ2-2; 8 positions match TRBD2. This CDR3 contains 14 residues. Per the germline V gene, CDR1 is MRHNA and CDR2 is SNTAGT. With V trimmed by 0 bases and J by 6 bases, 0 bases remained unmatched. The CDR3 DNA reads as TGTGCCAGCAGTGACTCCGGGGGGGCCGGGGAGCTGTTTTTT. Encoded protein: CASSDSGGAGELFF.

This CDR3 reads CASSRKVRGFDEQYF. The CDR3 DNA reads TGTGCCAGCAGCCGCAAGGTAAGAGGGTTCGACGAGCAGTACTTC. The chain uses TRBV3-1 (or the pseudogene TRBV3-2) and TRBJ2-7; D may be TRBD2 (5 bases). Trimming took off 4 bases at V and 5 bases at J, with 18 bases between the two ends. The CDR3 is 15 amino acids. Germline V gives CDR1 LGHDT, CDR2 YNNKEL (reference sequence).

This CDR3 is CASGTGGTGELFF. The DNA of the CDR3 is TGTGCCAGTGGGACAGGGGGCACCGGGGAGCTGTTTTTT. The gene calls are TRBV3-1 (or the pseudogene TRBV3-2) and TRBJ2-2, with 11 bases identical to TRBD1. The CDR3 sequence is 13 residues long. The V segment lost 9 bases and the J segment 4 bases; nucleotides outside the gene matches: 1. Per the germline V gene, CDR1 is LGHDT and CDR2 is YNNKEL (reference sequence).

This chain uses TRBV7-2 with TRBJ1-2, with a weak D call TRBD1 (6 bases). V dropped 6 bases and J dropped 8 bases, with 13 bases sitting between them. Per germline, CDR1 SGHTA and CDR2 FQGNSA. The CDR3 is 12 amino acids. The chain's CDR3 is CASRDSSGGYTF. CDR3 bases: TGTGCCAGCAGGGACAGTTCTGGAGGCTACACCTTC.

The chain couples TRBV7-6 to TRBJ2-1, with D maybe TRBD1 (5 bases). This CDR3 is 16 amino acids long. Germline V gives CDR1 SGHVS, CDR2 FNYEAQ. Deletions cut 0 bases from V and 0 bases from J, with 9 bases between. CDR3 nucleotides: TGTGCCAGCAGCTTAGCGCAGGGCTACTCCTACAATGAGCAGTTCTTC. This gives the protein CASSLAQGYSYNEQFF.

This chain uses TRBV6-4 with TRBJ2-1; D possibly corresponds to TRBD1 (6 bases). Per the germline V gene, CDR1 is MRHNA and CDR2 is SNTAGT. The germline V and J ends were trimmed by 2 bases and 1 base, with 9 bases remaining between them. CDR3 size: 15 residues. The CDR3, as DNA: TGTGCCAGCAGTGACGGGGGCAGATCCTACAATGAGCAGTTCTTC. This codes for CASSDGGRSYNEQFF.

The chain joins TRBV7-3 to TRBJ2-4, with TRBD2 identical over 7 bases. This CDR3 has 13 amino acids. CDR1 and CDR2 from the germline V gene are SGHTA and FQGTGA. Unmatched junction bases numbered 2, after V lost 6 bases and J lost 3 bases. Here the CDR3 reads CASSREVKNIQYF. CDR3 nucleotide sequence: TGTGCCAGCAGTCGGGAGGTCAAAAACATTCAGTACTTC.